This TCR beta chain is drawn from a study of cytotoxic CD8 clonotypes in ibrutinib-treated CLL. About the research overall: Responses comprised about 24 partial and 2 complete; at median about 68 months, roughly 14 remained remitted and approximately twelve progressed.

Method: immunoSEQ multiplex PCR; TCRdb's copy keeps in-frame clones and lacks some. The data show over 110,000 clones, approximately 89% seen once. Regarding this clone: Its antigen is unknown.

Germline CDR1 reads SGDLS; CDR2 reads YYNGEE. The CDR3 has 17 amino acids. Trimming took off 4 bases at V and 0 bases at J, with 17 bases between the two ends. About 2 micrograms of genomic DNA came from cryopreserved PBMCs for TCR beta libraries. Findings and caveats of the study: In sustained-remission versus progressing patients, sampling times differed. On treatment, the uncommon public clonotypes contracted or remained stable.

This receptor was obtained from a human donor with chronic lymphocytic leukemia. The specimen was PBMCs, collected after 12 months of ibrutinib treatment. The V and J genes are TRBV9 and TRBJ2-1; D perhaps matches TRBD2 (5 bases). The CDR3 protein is CASSLTRAARSYNEQFF. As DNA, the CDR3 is TGTGCCAGCAGCCTGACCCGAGCGGCTCGCTCCTACAATGAGCAGTTCTTC.